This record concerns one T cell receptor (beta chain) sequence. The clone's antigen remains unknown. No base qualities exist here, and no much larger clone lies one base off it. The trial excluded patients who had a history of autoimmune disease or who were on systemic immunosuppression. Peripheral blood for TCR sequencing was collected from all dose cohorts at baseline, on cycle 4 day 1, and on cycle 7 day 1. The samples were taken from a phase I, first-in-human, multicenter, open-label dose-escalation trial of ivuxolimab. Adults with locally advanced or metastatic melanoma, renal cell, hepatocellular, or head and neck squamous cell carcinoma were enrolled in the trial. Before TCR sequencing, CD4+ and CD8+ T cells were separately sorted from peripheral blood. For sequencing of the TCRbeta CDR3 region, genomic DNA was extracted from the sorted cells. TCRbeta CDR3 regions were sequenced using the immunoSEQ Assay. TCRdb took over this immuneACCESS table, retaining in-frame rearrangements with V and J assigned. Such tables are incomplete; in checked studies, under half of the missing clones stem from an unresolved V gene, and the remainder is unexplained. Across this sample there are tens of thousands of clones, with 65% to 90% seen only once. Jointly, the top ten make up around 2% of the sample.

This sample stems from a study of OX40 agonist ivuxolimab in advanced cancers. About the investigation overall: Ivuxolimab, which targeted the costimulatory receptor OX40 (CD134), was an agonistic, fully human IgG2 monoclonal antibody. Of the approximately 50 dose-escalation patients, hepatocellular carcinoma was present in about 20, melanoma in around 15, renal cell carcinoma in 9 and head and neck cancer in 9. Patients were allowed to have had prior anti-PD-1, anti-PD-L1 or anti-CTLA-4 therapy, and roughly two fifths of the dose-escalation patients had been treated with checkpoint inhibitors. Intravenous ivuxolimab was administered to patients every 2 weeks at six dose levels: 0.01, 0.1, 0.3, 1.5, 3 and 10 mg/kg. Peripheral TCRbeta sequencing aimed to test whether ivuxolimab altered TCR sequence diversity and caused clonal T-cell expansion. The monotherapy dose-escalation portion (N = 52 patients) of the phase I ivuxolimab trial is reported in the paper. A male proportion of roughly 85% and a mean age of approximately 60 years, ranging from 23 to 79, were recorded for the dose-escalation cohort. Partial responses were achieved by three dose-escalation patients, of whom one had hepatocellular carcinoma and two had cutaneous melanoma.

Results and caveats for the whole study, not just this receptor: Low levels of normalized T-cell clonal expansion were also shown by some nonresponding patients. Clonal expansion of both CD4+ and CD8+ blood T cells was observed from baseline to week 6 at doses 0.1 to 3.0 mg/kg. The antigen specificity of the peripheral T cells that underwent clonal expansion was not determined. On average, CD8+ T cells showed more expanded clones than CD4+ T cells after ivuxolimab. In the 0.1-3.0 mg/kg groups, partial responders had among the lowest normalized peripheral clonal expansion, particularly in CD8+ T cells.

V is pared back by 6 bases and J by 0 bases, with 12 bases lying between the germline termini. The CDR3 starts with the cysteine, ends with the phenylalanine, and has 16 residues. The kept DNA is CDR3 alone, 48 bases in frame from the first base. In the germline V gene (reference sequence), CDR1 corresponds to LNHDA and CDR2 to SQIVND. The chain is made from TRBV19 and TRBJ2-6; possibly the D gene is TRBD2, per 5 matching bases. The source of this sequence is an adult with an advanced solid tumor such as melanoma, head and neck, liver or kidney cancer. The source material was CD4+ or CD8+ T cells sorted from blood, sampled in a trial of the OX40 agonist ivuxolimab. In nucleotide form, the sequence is TGTGCCAGTAGCCGAGGGTCCACCTCTGGGGCCAACGTCCTGACTTTC. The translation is CASSRGSTSGANVLTF.